Sequencing of this TCR beta chain was carried out in a study of blood T cell repertoires in COVID-19. Study-wide context: The United States, Italy and Spain provided the acute and convalescent COVID-19 samples. PBMCs, B-cell-depleted T cells, or T cells were the source of the cDNA or gDNA that made up the material.

The CDR3 loop spans 15 amino acids. Trimming took 3 bases from V and 1 from J, leaving 13 bases between them. Germline CDR1 and CDR2: SGHTS and YDEGEE. Under the authors' procedure: Estimated nucleated cell counts came from reference gene primer amplification. TCRdb keeps only in-frame clones here, not all; method: immunoSEQ multiplex PCR. V and J calls and clone size are those listed in that table; D and trimming were worked out from the DNA. The table lists about 170,000 clones, approximately 91% of them singletons. The chain joins TRBV5-8 to TRBJ1-1, with D possibly TRBD1 on 5 matching bases. The sequenced sample consisted of peripheral blood. The sequence came from a man aged 18 to 29 with COVID-19, enrolled during active disease. CDR3 residues: CASSSPGLRNTEAFF. CDR3 DNA: TGTGCCAGCAGCTCTCCGGGACTTAGGAACACTGAAGCTTTCTTT.